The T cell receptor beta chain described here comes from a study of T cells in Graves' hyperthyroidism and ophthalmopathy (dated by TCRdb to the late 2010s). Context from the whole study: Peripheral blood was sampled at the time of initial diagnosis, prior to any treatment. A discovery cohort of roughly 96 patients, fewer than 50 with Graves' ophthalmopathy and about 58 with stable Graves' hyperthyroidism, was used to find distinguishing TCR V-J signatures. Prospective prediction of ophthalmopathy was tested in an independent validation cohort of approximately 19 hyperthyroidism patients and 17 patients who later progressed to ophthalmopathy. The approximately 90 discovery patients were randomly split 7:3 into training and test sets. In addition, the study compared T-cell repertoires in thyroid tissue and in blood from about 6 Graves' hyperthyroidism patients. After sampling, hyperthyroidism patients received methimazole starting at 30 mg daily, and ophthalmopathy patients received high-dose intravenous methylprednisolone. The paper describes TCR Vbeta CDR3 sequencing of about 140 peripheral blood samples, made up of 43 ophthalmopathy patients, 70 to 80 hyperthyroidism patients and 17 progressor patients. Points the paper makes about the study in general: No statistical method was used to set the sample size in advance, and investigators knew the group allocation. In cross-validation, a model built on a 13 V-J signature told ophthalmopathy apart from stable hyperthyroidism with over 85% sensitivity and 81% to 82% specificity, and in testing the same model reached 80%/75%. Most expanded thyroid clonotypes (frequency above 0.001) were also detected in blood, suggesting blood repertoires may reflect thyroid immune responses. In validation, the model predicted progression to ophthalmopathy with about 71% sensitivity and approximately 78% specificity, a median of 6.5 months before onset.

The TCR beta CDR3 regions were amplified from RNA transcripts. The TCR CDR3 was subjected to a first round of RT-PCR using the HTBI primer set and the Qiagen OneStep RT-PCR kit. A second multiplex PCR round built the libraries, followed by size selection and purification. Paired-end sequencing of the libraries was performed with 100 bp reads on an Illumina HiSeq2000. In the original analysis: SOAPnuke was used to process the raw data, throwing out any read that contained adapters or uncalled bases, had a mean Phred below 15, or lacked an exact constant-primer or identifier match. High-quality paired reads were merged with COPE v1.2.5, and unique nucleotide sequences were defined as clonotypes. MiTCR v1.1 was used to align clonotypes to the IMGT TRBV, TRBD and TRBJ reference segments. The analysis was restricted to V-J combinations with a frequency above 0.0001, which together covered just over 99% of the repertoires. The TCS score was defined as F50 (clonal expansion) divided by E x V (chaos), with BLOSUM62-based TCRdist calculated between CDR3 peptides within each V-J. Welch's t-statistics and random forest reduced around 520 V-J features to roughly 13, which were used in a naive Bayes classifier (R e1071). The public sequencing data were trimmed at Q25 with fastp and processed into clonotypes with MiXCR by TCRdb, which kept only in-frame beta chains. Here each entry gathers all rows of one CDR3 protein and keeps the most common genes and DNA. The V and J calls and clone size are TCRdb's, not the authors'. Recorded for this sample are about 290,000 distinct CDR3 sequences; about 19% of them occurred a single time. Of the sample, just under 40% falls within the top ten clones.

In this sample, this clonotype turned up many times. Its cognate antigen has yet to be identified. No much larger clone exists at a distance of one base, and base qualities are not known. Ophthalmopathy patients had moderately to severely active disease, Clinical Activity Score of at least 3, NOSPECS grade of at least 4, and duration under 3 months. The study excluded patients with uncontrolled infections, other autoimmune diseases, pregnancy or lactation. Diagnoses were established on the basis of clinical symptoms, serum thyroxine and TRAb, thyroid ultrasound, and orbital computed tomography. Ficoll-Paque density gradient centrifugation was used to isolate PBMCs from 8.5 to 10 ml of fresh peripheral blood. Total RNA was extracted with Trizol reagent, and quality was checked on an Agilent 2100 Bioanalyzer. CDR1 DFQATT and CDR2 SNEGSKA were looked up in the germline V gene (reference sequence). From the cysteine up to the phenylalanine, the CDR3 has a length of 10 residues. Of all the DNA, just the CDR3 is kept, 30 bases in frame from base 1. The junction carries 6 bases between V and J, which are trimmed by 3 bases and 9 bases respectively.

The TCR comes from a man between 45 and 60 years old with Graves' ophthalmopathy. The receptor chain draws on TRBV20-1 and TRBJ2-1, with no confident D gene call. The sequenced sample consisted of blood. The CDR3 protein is CSASNSEQFF. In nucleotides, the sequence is TGCAGTGCTAGTAACAGTGAGCAGTTCTTC.